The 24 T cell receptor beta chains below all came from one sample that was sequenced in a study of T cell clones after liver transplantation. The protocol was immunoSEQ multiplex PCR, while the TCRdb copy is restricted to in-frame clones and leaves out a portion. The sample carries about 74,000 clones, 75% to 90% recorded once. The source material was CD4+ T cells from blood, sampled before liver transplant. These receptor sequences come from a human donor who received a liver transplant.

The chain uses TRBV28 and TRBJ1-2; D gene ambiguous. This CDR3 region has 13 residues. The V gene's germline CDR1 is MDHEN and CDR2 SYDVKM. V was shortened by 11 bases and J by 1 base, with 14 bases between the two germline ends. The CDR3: CASRKSNNYGYTF. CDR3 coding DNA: TGTGCCTCCCGAAAGTCAAATAACTATGGCTACACCTTC.

The CDR3 DNA reads TGTGCCAGCAGTAACAGGGGGCCCGGGGCCAACGTCCTGACTTTC. Amino acids: CASSNRGPGANVLTF. The rearrangement uses TRBV6-5 and TRBJ2-6, with TRBD1 matching 9 bases. The CDR3 length is 15 residues. Germline CDR1 reads MNHEY; CDR2 reads SVGAGI. V shed 5 bases, J shed 4 bases, and the junction held 3 bases outside the gene matches.

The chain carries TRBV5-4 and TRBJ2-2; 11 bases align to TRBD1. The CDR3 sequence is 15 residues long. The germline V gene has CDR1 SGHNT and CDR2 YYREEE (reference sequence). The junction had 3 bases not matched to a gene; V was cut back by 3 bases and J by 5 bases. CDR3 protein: CASSSDRGRTGELFF. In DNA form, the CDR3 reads TGTGCCAGCAGCTCGGACAGGGGGCGAACCGGGGAGCTGTTTTTT.

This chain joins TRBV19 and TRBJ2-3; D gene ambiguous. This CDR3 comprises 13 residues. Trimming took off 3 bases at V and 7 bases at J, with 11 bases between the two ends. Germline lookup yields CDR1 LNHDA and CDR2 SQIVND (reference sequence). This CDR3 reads CASSIQTSYTQYF. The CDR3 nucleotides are TGTGCCAGTAGTATTCAGACTTCCTATACGCAGTATTTT.

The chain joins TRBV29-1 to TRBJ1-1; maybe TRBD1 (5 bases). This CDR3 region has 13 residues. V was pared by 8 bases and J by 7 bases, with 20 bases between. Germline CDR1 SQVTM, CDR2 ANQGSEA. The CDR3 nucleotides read TGCAGCTGGAGAGGCTGGGGGTATGGTGAAGCTTTCTTT. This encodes CSWRGWGYGEAFF.

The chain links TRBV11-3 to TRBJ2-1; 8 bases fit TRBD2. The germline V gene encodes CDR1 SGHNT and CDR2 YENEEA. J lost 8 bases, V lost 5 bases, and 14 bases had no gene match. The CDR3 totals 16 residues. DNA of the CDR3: TGTGCCAGCAGCCGAAGCGGGAGAGGCGGTTCGGATGAGCAGTTCTTC. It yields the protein CASSRSGRGGSDEQFF.

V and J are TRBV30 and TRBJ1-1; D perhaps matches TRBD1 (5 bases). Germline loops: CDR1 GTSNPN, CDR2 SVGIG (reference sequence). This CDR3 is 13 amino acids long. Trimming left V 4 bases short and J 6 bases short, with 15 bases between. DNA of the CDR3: TGTGCCTGGACCCGAGGGGATGCGCCTGAAGCTTTCTTT. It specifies CAWTRGDAPEAFF.

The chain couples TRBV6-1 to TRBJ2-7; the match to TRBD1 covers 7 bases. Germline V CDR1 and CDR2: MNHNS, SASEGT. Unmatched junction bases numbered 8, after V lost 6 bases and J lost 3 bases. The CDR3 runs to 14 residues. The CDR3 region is CASSQTGSDYEQYF. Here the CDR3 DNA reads TGTGCCAGCAGCCAGACAGGGTCGGACTACGAGCAGTACTTC.

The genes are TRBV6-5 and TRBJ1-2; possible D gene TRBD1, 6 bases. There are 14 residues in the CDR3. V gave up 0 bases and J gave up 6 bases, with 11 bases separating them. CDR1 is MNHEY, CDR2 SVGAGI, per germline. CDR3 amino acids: CASSYSQGIDGYTF. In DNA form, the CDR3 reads TGTGCCAGCAGTTACTCGCAGGGGATAGATGGCTACACCTTC.

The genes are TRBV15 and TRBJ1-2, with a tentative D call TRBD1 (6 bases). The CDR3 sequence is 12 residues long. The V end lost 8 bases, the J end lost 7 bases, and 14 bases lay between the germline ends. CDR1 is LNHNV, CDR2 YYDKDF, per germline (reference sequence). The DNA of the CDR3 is TGTGCCACCTCCAGGGGCTTTGGTGGCTACACCTTC. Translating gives CATSRGFGGYTF.

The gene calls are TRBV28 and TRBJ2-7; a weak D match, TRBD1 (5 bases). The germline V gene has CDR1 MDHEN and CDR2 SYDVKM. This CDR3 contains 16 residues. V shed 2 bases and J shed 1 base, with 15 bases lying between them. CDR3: CASSLNGWGTSYEQYF. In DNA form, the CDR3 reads TGTGCCAGCAGTTTAAACGGATGGGGCACGTCCTACGAGCAGTACTTC.

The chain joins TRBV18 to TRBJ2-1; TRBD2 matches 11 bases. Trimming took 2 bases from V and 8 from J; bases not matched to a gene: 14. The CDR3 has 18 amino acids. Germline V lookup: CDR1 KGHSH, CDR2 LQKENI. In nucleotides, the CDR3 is TGTGCCAGCTCACCAGGAGTAGCGGGAGGGACGACTCAGCATGAGCAGTTCTTC. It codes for CASSPGVAGGTTQHEQFF.

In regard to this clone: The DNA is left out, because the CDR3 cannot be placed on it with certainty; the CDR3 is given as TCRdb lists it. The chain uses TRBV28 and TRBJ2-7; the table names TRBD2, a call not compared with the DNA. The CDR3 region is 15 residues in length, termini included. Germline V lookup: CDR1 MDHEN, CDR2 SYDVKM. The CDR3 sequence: CASSSSTSGSGEQYF.

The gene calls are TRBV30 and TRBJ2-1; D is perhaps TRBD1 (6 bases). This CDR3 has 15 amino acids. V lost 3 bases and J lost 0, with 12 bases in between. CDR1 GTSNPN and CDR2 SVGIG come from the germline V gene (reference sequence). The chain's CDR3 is CAWSPTGNSYNEQFF. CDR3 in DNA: TGTGCCTGGAGCCCTACAGGGAACTCCTACAATGAGCAGTTCTTC. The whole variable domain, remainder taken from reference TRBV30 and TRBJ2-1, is SQTIHQWPATLVQPVGSPLSLECTVEGTSNPNLYWYRQAAGRGLQLLFYSVGIGQISSEVPQNLSASRPQDRQFILSSKKLLLSDSGFYLCAWSPTGNSYNEQFFGPGTRLTVL.

CDR3 loop: CASSVARRGELFF. In nucleotides, the CDR3 is TGTGCCAGCAGCGTAGCGCGCCGGGGGGAGCTGTTTTTT. This chain joins TRBV9 and TRBJ2-2; D gene ambiguous. The CDR3 runs to 13 residues. Trimming removed 0 bases from V and 8 bases from J, with 8 bases in between. The germline gives CDR1 SGDLS, CDR2 YYNGEE. The full variable domain, its missing parts supplied by reference TRBV9 and TRBJ2-2, is DSGVTQTPKHLITATGQRVTLRCSPRSGDLSVYWYQQSLDQGLQFLIQYYNGEERAKGNILERFSAQQFPDLHSELNLSSLELGDSALYFCASSVARRGELFFGEGSRLTVL.

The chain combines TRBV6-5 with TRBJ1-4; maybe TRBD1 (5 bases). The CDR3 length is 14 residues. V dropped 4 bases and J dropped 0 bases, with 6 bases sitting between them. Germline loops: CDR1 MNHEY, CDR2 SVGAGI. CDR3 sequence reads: CASSLTATNEKLFF. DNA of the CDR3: TGTGCCAGCAGTTTGACAGCAACTAATGAAAAACTGTTTTTT.

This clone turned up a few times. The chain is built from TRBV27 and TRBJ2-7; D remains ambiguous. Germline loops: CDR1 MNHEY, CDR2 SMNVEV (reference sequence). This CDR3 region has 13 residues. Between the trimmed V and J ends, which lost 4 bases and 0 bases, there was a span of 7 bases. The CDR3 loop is CASSSHNSYEQYF. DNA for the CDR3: TGTGCCAGCAGTTCCCACAACTCCTACGAGCAGTACTTC.

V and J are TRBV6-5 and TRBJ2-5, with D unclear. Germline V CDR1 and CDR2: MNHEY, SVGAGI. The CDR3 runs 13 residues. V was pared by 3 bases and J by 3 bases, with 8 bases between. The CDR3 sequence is CASSYRTKETQYF. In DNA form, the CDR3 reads TGTGCCAGCAGTTATCGGACGAAAGAGACCCAGTACTTC.

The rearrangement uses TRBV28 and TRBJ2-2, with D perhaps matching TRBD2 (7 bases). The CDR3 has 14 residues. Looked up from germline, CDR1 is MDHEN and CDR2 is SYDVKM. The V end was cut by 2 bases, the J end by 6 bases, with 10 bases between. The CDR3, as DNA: TGTGCCAGCAGTTTAATAGGGGGGGCCGGGGAGCTGTTTTTT. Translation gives CASSLIGGAGELFF.

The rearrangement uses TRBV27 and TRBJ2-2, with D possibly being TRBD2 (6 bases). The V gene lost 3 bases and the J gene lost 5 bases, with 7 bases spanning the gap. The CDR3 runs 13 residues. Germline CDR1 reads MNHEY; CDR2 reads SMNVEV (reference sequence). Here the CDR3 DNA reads TGTGCCAGCAGTTTGACTAGTACCGGGGAGCTGTTTTTT. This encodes CASSLTSTGELFF.

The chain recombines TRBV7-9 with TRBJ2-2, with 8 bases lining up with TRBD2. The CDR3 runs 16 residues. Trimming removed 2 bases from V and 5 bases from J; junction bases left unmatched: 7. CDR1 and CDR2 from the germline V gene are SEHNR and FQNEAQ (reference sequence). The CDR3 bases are TGTGCCAGCAGCTTATTATTCGCGGGAGGTACCGGGGAGCTGTTTTTT. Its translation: CASSLLFAGGTGELFF.

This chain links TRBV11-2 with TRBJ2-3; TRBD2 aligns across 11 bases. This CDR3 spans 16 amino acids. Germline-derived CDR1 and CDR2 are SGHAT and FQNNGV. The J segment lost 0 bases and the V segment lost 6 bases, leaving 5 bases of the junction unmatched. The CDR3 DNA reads TGTGCCAGCAGTTCGGGACTAGCGGCTAGCACAGATACGCAGTATTTT. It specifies CASSSGLAASTDTQYF. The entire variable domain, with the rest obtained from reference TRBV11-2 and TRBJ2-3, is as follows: EAGVAQSPRYKIIEKRQSVAFWCNPISGHATLYWYQQILGQGPKLLIQFQNNGVVDDSQLPKDRFSAERLKGVDSTLKIQPAKLEDSAVYLCASSSGLAASTDTQYFGPGTRLTVL.

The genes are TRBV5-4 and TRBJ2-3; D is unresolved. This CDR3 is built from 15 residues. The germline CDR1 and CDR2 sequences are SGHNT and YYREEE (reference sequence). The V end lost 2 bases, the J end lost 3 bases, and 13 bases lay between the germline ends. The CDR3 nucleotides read TGTGCCAGCAGCTTAGCACGGAGTTTGACAGATACGCAGTATTTT. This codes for CASSLARSLTDTQYF.

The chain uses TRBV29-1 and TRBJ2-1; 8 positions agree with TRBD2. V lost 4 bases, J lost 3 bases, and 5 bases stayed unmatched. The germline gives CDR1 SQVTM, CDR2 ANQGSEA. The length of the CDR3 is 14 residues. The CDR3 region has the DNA TGCAGCGTTGTTGGGACTAGTGTCTACAATGAGCAGTTCTTC. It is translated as CSVVGTSVYNEQFF.